This is a list of T cell receptor beta chains from one sample in a study of blood T cell repertoires in COVID-19. Some clones are missing from TCRdb's copy, which holds only in-frame ones; the method was immunoSEQ multiplex PCR. The data contain some 290,000 clones, approximately 86% of them singletons. Material: peripheral blood. These receptors originate from a woman aged 45-65 years who had recovered from COVID-19. The CDR3 runs from the conserved cysteine through the conserved F or W. A D gene is named only where the DNA matches it firmly. Only part of the rows carry a size: once, few, many, or a class if the clone is expanded.

size	length	D	V	J	DNA	CDR3
NA	15	NA	TRBV7-2	TRBJ2-3	TGTGCCAGCAGCTTTACAACAGGGTTGTACGATACGCAGTATTTT	CASSFTTGLYDTQYF
NA	15	NA	TRBV30	TRBJ1-4	TGTGCCTGGAGTTATAATCAGGGCTGGGTTGAAAAACTGTTTTTT	CAWSYNQGWVEKLFF
NA	14	NA	TRBV11-2	TRBJ1-1	TGTGCCAGCAGCTTAGAGCGGGGAGGTACTGAAGCTTTCTTT	CASSLERGGTEAFF
NA	13	NA	TRBV5-6	TRBJ1-2	TGTGCCAGCAGCTTGCAGTATAACTATGGCTACACCTTC	CASSLQYNYGYTF
NA	15	NA	TRBV6-6	TRBJ1-2	TGTGCCAGCAGTTACGGAGGTAAAGCTAACTATGGCTACACCTTC	CASSYGGKANYGYTF
NA	15	NA	TRBV27	TRBJ1-2	TGTGCCACCCGGGGGGCAGGGGCCGCCCTCTATGGCTACACCTTC	CATRGAGAALYGYTF
NA	12	NA	TRBV18	TRBJ1-1	TGTGCCAGCTCTGACAGCAGAACTGAAGCTTTCTTT	CASSDSRTEAFF
NA	15	TRBD1	TRBV30	TRBJ2-1	TGTGCCTGGAGTGTACTGGGACAGCCTAGGAATGAGCAGTTCTTC	CAWSVLGQPRNEQFF
NA	15	TRBD1	TRBV9	TRBJ1-2	TGTGCCAGTGAGAATAGCGGGACAGGGGTACGTGGCTACACCTTC	CASENSGTGVRGYTF
NA	14	NA	TRBV6-1	TRBJ1-5	TGTGCCAGCAGTGAACGCGGACCGGGAGGGCCCCAGCATTTT	CASSERGPGGPQHF
NA	15	TRBD2	TRBV5-1	TRBJ2-1	TGCGCCAGCAGCGTCGGGGGGAGCTCCTACAATGAGCAGTTCTTC	CASSVGGSSYNEQFF
NA	14	NA	TRBV5-6	TRBJ1-5	TGTGCCAGCAGCTTGACGGTATCTAATCAGCCCCAGCATTTT	CASSLTVSNQPQHF
NA	16	TRBD2	TRBV9	TRBJ2-3	TGTGCCAGCAGCGTATCTAGCGGGGGGGCCACAGATACGCAGTATTTT	CASSVSSGGATDTQYF
NA	16	NA	TRBV4-3	TRBJ1-5	TGCGCCAGCAGCCAAGTTCGGGGGGACGGCAATCAGCCCCAGCATTTT	CASSQVRGDGNQPQHF
NA	16	TRBD1	TRBV6-5	TRBJ1-3	TGTGCCAGCAGTTCGGACAGGGGGTTGGCTGGAAACACCATATATTTT	CASSSDRGLAGNTIYF
NA	14	NA	TRBV11-2	TRBJ2-7	TGTGCCAGCAGCTCCCCAGGGTCGGCCCACGAGCAGTACTTC	CASSSPGSAHEQYF
NA	16	TRBD2	TRBV5-4	TRBJ2-5	TGTGCCAGCAGCTTGGAGACTAGCGGGGGGCGAGAGACCCAGTACTTC	CASSLETSGGRETQYF
NA	14	NA	TRBV28	TRBJ2-7	TGTGCCAGCACCACAGCCGCTGCTTCCTACGAGCAGTACTTC	CASTTAAASYEQYF
NA	17	TRBD2	TRBV11-1	TRBJ2-5	TGTGCCAGCAGCTTAGCGTTGAGCGGGGGGGTACAAGAGACCCAGTACTTC	CASSLALSGGVQETQYF
NA	14	NA	TRBV5-6	TRBJ1-1	TGTGCCAGCAGCGTGGACCGAGATGAAACTGAAGCTTTCTTT	CASSVDRDETEAFF
NA	15	NA	TRBV4-3	TRBJ1-1	TGCGCCAGCAGCCCAGCACAGGGCCTAAACACTGAAGCTTTCTTT	CASSPAQGLNTEAFF
few	14	NA	TRBV5-1	TRBJ1-1	TGCGCCAGCAGCTTGGAATCGGGGGTCTCTGAAGCTTTCTTT	CASSLESGVSEAFF
NA	11	NA	TRBV28	TRBJ1-1	TGTGCCAGCAGTTTCCGGGGGTACCCTTTCTTT	CASSFRGYPFF
NA	16	NA	TRBV24-1	TRBJ1-2	TGTGCCACCAGTGATTTGCGCAGGACATTAAACTATGGCTACACCTTC	CATSDLRRTLNYGYTF
NA	16	NA	TRBV18	TRBJ1-1	TGTGCCAGCTCACCACTCCAGGGAGGGGCTCTCACTGAAGCTTTCTTT	CASSPLQGGALTEAFF
NA	15	NA	TRBV5-1	TRBJ2-5	TGCGCCAGCAGTTTCAAAACAGGTCTGGGGGAGACCCAGTACTTC	CASSFKTGLGETQYF
NA	13	NA	TRBV19	TRBJ1-1	TGTGCCAGTAGTCCTCTGACTTACGGTGAAGCTTTCTTT	CASSPLTYGEAFF
NA	16	TRBD1	TRBV28	TRBJ1-5	TGTGCCAGCTCTCAATGGACAGGGGTGATCAATCAGCCCCAGCATTTT	CASSQWTGVINQPQHF
NA	15	TRBD1	TRBV2	TRBJ1-2	TGTGCCAGCGGGGGACAGGGGGCTAATTTGTATGGCTACACCTTC	CASGGQGANLYGYTF
NA	15	NA	TRBV19	TRBJ2-3	TGTGCCAGTAGTTTTCCAGGGAAGGGGACAGATACGCAGTATTTT	CASSFPGKGTDTQYF
few	16	NA	TRBV13	TRBJ1-6	TGTGCCAGCAGCTCCAAATGGAGCAGGGCGAATTCACCCCTCCACTTT	CASSSKWSRANSPLHF
NA	14	NA	TRBV9	TRBJ2-2	TGTGCCAGCATGATGGCAGCGAACACCGGGGAGCTGTTTTTT	CASMMAANTGELFF
NA	12	TRBD1	TRBV6-2/TRBV6-3	TRBJ2-2	TGCGCCAGCAGTAGGGGGCCCGGGGAGCTGTTTTTT	CASSRGPGELFF
NA	15	TRBD1	TRBV24-1	TRBJ2-3	TGTGCCACCAGTGTTGGGACAGGGGAGACGGATACGCAGTATTTT	CATSVGTGETDTQYF
NA	15	TRBD2	TRBV9	TRBJ2-1	TGTGCCAGCAGCGTAGCTGTGGGAGGGGACAATGAGCAGTTCTTC	CASSVAVGGDNEQFF
NA	17	NA	TRBV21-1	TRBJ1-2	TGTGCCAGCAGCAAAACAGGGGGGAGAAGGAGGATCTATGGCTACACCTTC	CASSKTGGRRRIYGYTF
many	15	NA	TRBV4-2	TRBJ2-5	TGTGCCAGCAGCCAAGCTCAGGGAGGTCAAGAGACCCAGTACTTC	CASSQAQGGQETQYF
once	14	NA	TRBV6-2/TRBV6-3	TRBJ1-1	TGTGCCAGCAGTTACGCATCGAGGAGGCAGCAAGCTTTCTTT	CASSYASRRQQAFF
NA	16	TRBD2	TRBV4-1	TRBJ2-7	TGCGCCAGCAGCCAAGGGCTAGCGGGAGGGCCCTACGAGCAGTACTTC	CASSQGLAGGPYEQYF
few	15	TRBD1	TRBV5-4	TRBJ2-3	TGTGCCAGCAGCCTGACAGGGGGCAACACAGATACGCAGTATTTT	CASSLTGGNTDTQYF
NA	18	NA	TRBV18	TRBJ1-1	TGTGCCAGCTCACCAACCAGATGGGTGACAAACAAGAACACTGAAGCTTTCTTT	CASSPTRWVTNKNTEAFF
NA	16	TRBD1	TRBV28	TRBJ2-7	TGTGCCAGCAGTATTCCGGGACAGGGGTGGGGAAACGAGCAGTACTTC	CASSIPGQGWGNEQYF
NA	15	TRBD1	TRBV2	TRBJ1-2	TGTGCCAGCAGTGGATCGGACAGGGGGCATAGTGGCTACACCTTC	CASSGSDRGHSGYTF
NA	14	TRBD1	TRBV13	TRBJ1-4	TGTGCCAGCAGCCCCAGGGGGGAGAATGAAAAACTGTTTTTT	CASSPRGENEKLFF
NA	16	NA	TRBV3-1/TRBV3-2	TRBJ1-6	TGTGCCAGCAGCCAAGTTAGACAGGCCATTAATTCACCCCTCCACTTT	CASSQVRQAINSPLHF
NA	13	NA	TRBV19	TRBJ1-3	TGTGCCAGTAGTACAACATTCGGAAACACCATATATTTT	CASSTTFGNTIYF
few	12	NA	TRBV3-1/TRBV3-2	TRBJ1-1	TGTGCCAGCAACGCGGGAGGCACTGAAGCTTTCTTT	CASNAGGTEAFF
NA	14	TRBD2	TRBV16	TRBJ2-1	TGTGCCAGCAGCCACGCGGGACTAGTCAATGAGCAGTTCTTC	CASSHAGLVNEQFF